This T cell receptor (beta chain) was captured by sequencing in a study of cytomegalovirus exposure and HLA in healthy donors listed by TCRdb under 2017. Context from the whole study: In an earlier analysis of approximately 500 of the donors, approximately 260 Gb of sequence data and about 110 million unique TCR beta sequences from some 170 million T cells were reported. About 300 gigabases of sequencing data and approximately 85 million unique TCR sequences were included in an early release covering roughly 700 HLA-typed donors. Among the roughly 400 genotyped donors, under 90% belonged to the genetic ancestry cluster associated with self-reported Caucasian donors. The study aimed to test whether signatures of past pathogen exposure could be identified by cataloging public T cell receptors. The study profiled the T cell repertoires of hundreds of subjects by immunosequencing and related them to cytomegalovirus serostatus. Besides the first cohort of 666 subjects, a separate validation cohort made up of 120 different subjects was used. To predict cytomegalovirus infection status, the study combined high-throughput TCR immunosequencing, statistical association of individual TCRs with disease status, and machine learning. In a later analysis, previously published TCR beta repertoires from 500 to 750 donors were re-analyzed and high-resolution HLA genotyping was added so that TCR occurrence patterns could be studied. Rather than drawing on any new phenotypic data, the later analysis identified candidate immune exposures from TCR beta sequences and the way those sequences occurred across donors. To decide whether each TCR beta V gene segment behaved as functional or pseudogenic, an earlier analysis of some 570 of the donors relied on high-throughput TCR beta sequencing. Alongside the repertoire data, information on donor age, sex, ethnicity and CMV serostatus was compiled. In a later genetic analysis, genome-wide SNP genotypes for about three fifths of the roughly 670 donors were used, and that subset was treated as a discovery cohort. Every discovery cohort repertoire had been produced on one sequencing platform. Class I and class II HLA loci were covered by the typing at four-digit resolution. Typing coverage differed by locus: A, B, C, DRB1 and DQB1 were typed in roughly 620-640 donors, DQA1 in 522, DPA1 in around 610, and DPB1 in 400 to 490. Because of strong linkage in the cohort, roughly five DR-DQ haplotypes were treated as single units for association and clustering. On average, roughly 250,000 unique TCR beta nucleotide sequences were sequenced per donor among several hundred genotyped donors of the cohort, with approximately 18% of those sequences being non-productive. What the research found in general, with its limitations: A group of highly shared sequence variants was considered likely to be a technical artifact of the sequencing pipeline. Sequencing depth was assumed to be roughly uniform across donors in the presence/absence analyses, though that assumption may not hold. A total of 164 TCR beta chains were listed by the study as associated with cytomegalovirus. At a false discovery rate of 0.05, a later analysis linked 16,000 or so TCR beta sequences to specific HLA alleles. Correlated functional status among segregating V segments might be attributable to linkage disequilibrium, but an unknown experimental factor could not be ruled out. When HLA alleles, especially DR and DQ, strongly co-occurred, TCR associations were difficult to assign to individual alleles. For the cohort, immune exposure information was limited to CMV serostatus. A further reported finding was that TCR beta sequences accurately predicted the HLA-A and HLA-B alleles for most subjects in the first cohort. The classifier was reported to diagnose cytomegalovirus status with high specificity and sensitivity in both the original cohort and the validation cohort. The 87-base-pair reads could not distinguish some IMGT-functional V segments, including TRBV6-2 and TRBV6-3, so those segments were excluded. The cohort was sequenced for TCR beta chains only, and without alpha or paired-chain data the features that could be detected were limited. Because counts were too low, about 17 rarely observed V segments, including chromosome 9 orphons, were excluded from the earlier analysis of 587 of the donors. Several of the top co-occurrence clusters appeared to be linked to parvovirus B19, influenza, CMV and Epstein-Barr virus, according to a later analysis. The authors suggested that the approach could potentially be extended to other disease states and immunological phenotypes. HLA typing was unavailable for some donors at each locus, so association tests used only the typed subset. A later genetic analysis reported fewer N-insertions in productive TCRs among donors in an Asian-associated ancestry cluster than the roughly 690-donor mean. While some public TCRs were present in many individuals, most TCR sequences turned up only very rarely across donors. V-gene and J-gene trimming of TCR beta chains was associated with a missense DCLRE1C variant in a later genetic analysis, and the association was replicated in an independent cohort. In vitro tests confirmed that a few of the cytomegalovirus-associated TCR beta chains recognize cytomegalovirus antigens. According to a later analysis, TCR association rates differed among HLA loci, with DRB1 alleles showing the most associated TCRs and HLA-C alleles showing the fewest. Compared with equally common non-associated chains, HLA-associated TCR beta chains in a later analysis were more clonally expanded and had lower generation probabilities. In a later analysis, most CMV-associated TCR beta chains were found to appear HLA-restricted, with HLA associations seemingly driven largely by CMV exposure. In an earlier analysis of around 600 of the donors, most TCR beta V segments appeared in productive rearrangements about 87% or about 30% of the time, broadly matching IMGT annotations.

The library was prepared using the immunoSEQ multiplex PCR assay. For the multiplex PCR, a mixture combining 60 forward primers for TCR Vbeta segments and 13 reverse primers for TCR Jbeta segments was used. A multiplex PCR assay on genomic DNA amplified the CDR3 region of rearranged TCR beta genes. Amplified TCR beta libraries were sequenced as 87-base-pair reads on the Illumina HiSeq System. In the source study's methods: Across the roughly 670 repertoires, a later analysis counted roughly 77 million unique TCR beta chains, roughly 11 million of which were shared by at least two donors. A nearest-neighbor algorithm error-corrected the raw reads and collapsed the reads into unique sequences, merging closely related sequences to remove PCR and sequencing errors. CDR3 sequences were aligned to IMGT reference sequences to assign V, D and J gene segments. For a sequence to be retained, at least a six-nucleotide match to both a V gene segment and a J gene segment was required. Rearrangements were called productive when the CDR3 lacked stop codons and stayed in frame with V and J; all others were non-productive. Following IMGT convention, CDR3 was defined as the stretch from the second conserved V-encoded cysteine up to the conserved J-encoded phenylalanine. The earlier analysis of 500 to 600 of the donors excluded sequences that lacked an unambiguous match to a single V gene segment. In an earlier analysis of about 590 of the donors, a V segment was called functional when productive rearrangements were above 56.7%, and segregating when the standard deviation between donors exceeded 5%. A statistical classification framework was built to diagnose cytomegalovirus status from the catalog of TCR beta chain sequences. In a later analysis, V and J genes were assigned by comparing TCR nucleotide sequences against IMGT/GENE-DB human TR gene sequences. A later analysis assigned CDR3 sequences and most-parsimonious VDJ recombination scenarios with the TCRdist pipeline. A later analysis defined each TCR beta chain by its CDR3 amino acid sequence plus V-gene family, and excluded reads lacking a unique V-gene family. In a later analysis, fewer than 650 highly shared, low-generation-probability nucleotide sequences were removed to address suspected cross-contamination and a sequencing artifact. In a later analysis, a clonal expansion index for each public chain was calculated from normalized within-repertoire ranks of inferred template counts. Generation probabilities in a later analysis came from a VDJ recombination model fitted to out-of-frame rearrangements, and those results were checked against IGoR. A later analysis scored TCR-TCR, TCR-HLA and TCR-CMV co-occurrence with hypergeometric tests, applying a repertoire-size bias correction to TCR pairs. In a later analysis, false discovery rates were estimated by permuting HLA or CMV assignments 20 times. In a later analysis, co-occurring TCRs were grouped using DBSCAN, with TCRdist sequence similarity added in when clustering inside HLA-allele-positive subsets. Repertoires with fewer than 30,000 or more than 120,000 public chains, plus five repertoires with anomalous nucleotide sharing, were excluded from co-occurrence clustering. TCRdb mirrors the immuneACCESS table, restricted to in-frame sequences. Some clones are absent from its copies; in checked studies, under half trace to an unresolved V gene, and the reason for the others is unknown. That table furnishes V, J and clone size, whereas the DNA furnished D and trimming. This sample is represented by 62,000 or so clones; 65% to 90% of them were singletons. Of the sample, roughly 4.5% falls within the top ten clones.

This clone was counted a single time. The specificity of this receptor is unknown. No per-base quality is available; no much larger clone lies one base away. From the germline V gene, CDR1 is SQVTM and CDR2 is ANQGSEA. From the cysteine through the phenylalanine, the CDR3 covers 13 amino acids. Only the CDR3 DNA stays, 39 bases, in frame from base 1. V is trimmed back by 8 bases and J by 3 bases, and the junction contains 7 bases that no gene match accounts for. The cohort was made up of 500 to 850 healthy bone marrow donors. All cohort members were sampled while nominally healthy, although unrecorded immune exposures were likely present. The donor tested CMV seronegative, placing the donor among the 350 to 400 seronegative members of the cohort. Each donor provided a peripheral blood sample, and peripheral blood mononuclear cells were used for TCR beta sequencing. The Qiagen DNeasy Blood Extraction Kit was used to extract genomic DNA from the blood cell samples.

The chain couples TRBV29-1 to TRBJ2-1, with 7 bases matching TRBD1. The sample comprised PBMCs. This TCR was sampled from a man aged 25 to 45 in good health and CMV-seronegative. The CDR3 region has the sequence CSLGTGVYNEQFF. The bases are TGCAGCCTCGGAACAGGGGTCTACAATGAGCAGTTCTTC.